These 22 T cell receptor beta chains share one sample of origin, sequenced in a study of blood T cell repertoires in COVID-19. Sequencing used immunoSEQ multiplex PCR; TCRdb keeps in-frame clones, though not all of them. The sample has some 350,000 clones, approximately 86% seen once. Sequencing was done on a sample of peripheral blood. The source of these receptors is a human donor in a cohort sampled during active COVID-19.

The rearrangement joins TRBV19 to TRBJ2-7, with D possibly matching TRBD1 (6 bases). Trimming left V 4 bases short and J 3 bases short, with 10 bases between. Germline CDR1 and CDR2: LNHDA and SQIVND (reference sequence). The CDR3 contains 13 residues. CDR3 region: CASSSQGHYEQYF. DNA of the CDR3: TGTGCCAGTAGTAGTCAGGGACACTACGAGCAGTACTTC. Full variable domain (missing parts from reference TRBV19 and TRBJ2-7): DGGITQSPKYLFRKEGQNVTLSCEQNLNHDAMYWYRQDPGQGLRLIYYSQIVNDFQKGDIAEGYSVSREKKESFPLTVTSAQKNPTAFYLCASSSQGHYEQYFGPGTRLTVT.

The sample holds one count of this clone. This chain connects TRBV20-1 to TRBJ1-2; tentative D call: TRBD1 (6 bases). The CDR3 covers 11 residues. Germline assignment: CDR1 DFQATT and CDR2 SNEGSKA (reference sequence). Trimming removed 3 bases from V and 8 bases from J, with 10 bases in between. The CDR3 DNA sequence: TGCAGTGCTAGTTCAGGGGCGGGCTACACCTTC. Its protein product is CSASSGAGYTF.

The V call is TRBV28, the J call TRBJ2-3, with D possibly matching TRBD1 (6 bases). The V end lost 2 bases, the J end lost 3 bases, and 15 bases lay between the germline ends. The CDR3 is 16 amino acids. Germline V gives CDR1 MDHEN, CDR2 SYDVKM. CDR3 protein: CASSLGAGAKTDTQYF. The CDR3 DNA follows: TGTGCCAGCAGTTTAGGGGCAGGGGCCAAGACAGATACGCAGTATTTT.

The rearrangement joins TRBV6-5 to TRBJ2-7; 7 bases fit TRBD2. With 7 bases clipped from V and 3 bases from J, the junction kept 9 bases outside the gene matches. The CDR3 contains 14 residues. The germline gives CDR1 MNHEY, CDR2 SVGAGI. The CDR3, as DNA: TGTGCCAGCACGGAGAACACTAGCGACTACGAGCAGTACTTC. As protein: CASTENTSDYEQYF.

The gene calls are TRBV28 and TRBJ2-7, with D perhaps TRBD1 (6 bases). Germline V lookup: CDR1 MDHEN, CDR2 SYDVKM. CDR3 size: 13 residues. Between the trimmed V and J ends, which lost 6 bases and 5 bases, there was a span of 14 bases. The CDR3 here is CASRGHRRNEQYF. CDR3 bases: TGTGCCAGCAGGGGACATCGGAGGAACGAGCAGTACTTC.

Worth noting for this clone: Mismatch with germline at one junction end may stem from a read error. The chain joins TRBV11-2 to TRBJ2-1; TRBD2 agrees at 7 bases. Germline V gene lookup returns CDR1 SGHAT and CDR2 FQNNGV. The length of the CDR3 is 15 residues. The CDR3 loop is CAGSLDGGIYNEQFF. In nucleotides, the CDR3 is TGTGCCGGCAGCTTAGACGGGGGGATTTACAATGAGCAGTTCTTC.

The V and J genes are TRBV7-6 and TRBJ2-5; 8 bases align to TRBD2. Germline loops: CDR1 SGHVS, CDR2 FNYEAQ. V trimming: 2 bases; J trimming: 9 bases; junction bases outside the gene matches: 14. CDR3 size: 16 residues. CDR3 in amino acids: CASSLRRRGPGGAQYF. CDR3 nucleotide sequence: TGTGCCAGCAGCTTAAGGCGCCGGGGTCCGGGGGGGGCCCAGTACTTC.

The chain links TRBV6-5 to TRBJ1-2, with 10 positions matching TRBD1. This CDR3 is built from 16 residues. Germline trimming cut 4 bases from V and 4 bases from J; bases unmatched to any gene: 9. CDR1 is MNHEY, CDR2 SVGAGI, per germline. CDR3 nucleotides: TGTGCCAGCAGTTCCCCCGACAGGGGGCGCGTCTATGGCTACACCTTC. Its translation is CASSSPDRGRVYGYTF.

This chain connects TRBV23-1 to TRBJ1-5; no clear D. TRBV23-1 is an ORF for which the function is uncertain. CDR3 size: 15 residues. Trimming removed 2 bases from V and 0 bases from J, with 8 bases in between. In DNA form, the CDR3 reads TGCGCCAGCAGTCAACCTCAGTATAGCAATCAGCCCCAGCATTTT. Translation: CASSQPQYSNQPQHF.

This clone has only one observation. The rearrangement joins TRBV3-1 (or the pseudogene TRBV3-2) to TRBJ2-1, with 11 bases lining up with TRBD2. Germline loops: CDR1 LGHDT, CDR2 YNNKEL (reference sequence). The V and J ends lost 2 bases and 10 bases, in that order; junction bases with no gene match: 10. There are 16 residues in the CDR3. The CDR3, as DNA: TGTGCCAGCAGCCAATACTCCCTAGCGGGGGGTGGGGAGCAGTTCTTC. It encodes CASSQYSLAGGGEQFF.

The V call is TRBV13, the J call TRBJ2-3; D is perhaps TRBD2 (6 bases). The V and J ends lost 7 bases and 4 bases respectively, with 18 bases between them. The germline gives CDR1 PRHDT, CDR2 FYEKMQ (reference sequence). This CDR3 is 15 amino acids long. The chain's CDR3 is CASTETVGGADTQYF. The CDR3 coding sequence is TGTGCCAGCACCGAGACGGTCGGCGGGGCAGATACGCAGTATTTT.

This clone was seen once. The gene calls are TRBV5-1 and TRBJ2-5; D perhaps matches TRBD2 (5 bases). The germline gives CDR1 SGHRS, CDR2 YFSETQ. The CDR3 sequence is 13 residues long. The germline V and J ends were trimmed by 2 bases and 5 bases, with 10 bases remaining between them. The CDR3 DNA is TGCGCCAGCAGCTTAGAAGGCGGGGAGACCCAGTACTTC. Protein sequence: CASSLEGGETQYF.

The genes are TRBV6-1 and TRBJ2-7; TRBD1 aligns across 8 bases. The CDR3 covers 17 residues. CDR1 MNHNS and CDR2 SASEGT come from the germline V gene. The V and J ends lost 1 base and 3 bases, in that order; junction bases with no gene match: 11. The CDR3 DNA is TGTGCCAGCAGTGAAGAAACGACAGGGGAGATGGGCTACGAGCAGTACTTC. The encoded protein is CASSEETTGEMGYEQYF.

J is TRBJ1-6 and V is TRBV19, with 12 bases aligning to TRBD1. Trimming at V came to 8 bases and at J to 10 bases, leaving 27 bases not matched to a gene. There are 21 residues in the CDR3. Germline V gene sequence: CDR1 LNHDA, CDR2 SQIVND (reference sequence). CDR3: CASGKRERGQGAHRLESPLHF. CDR3 nucleotide sequence: TGTGCCAGTGGAAAGCGCGAGAGGGGACAGGGGGCACATAGGTTGGAATCACCCCTCCACTTT. The complete variable domain, with remaining parts taken from reference TRBV19 and TRBJ1-6, reads DGGITQSPKYLFRKEGQNVTLSCEQNLNHDAMYWYRQDPGQGLRLIYYSQIVNDFQKGDIAEGYSVSREKKESFPLTVTSAQKNPTAFYLCASGKRERGQGAHRLESPLHFGNGTRLTVT.

The V and J genes are TRBV28 and TRBJ2-7, with 10 nucleotides matching TRBD2. CDR3 length equals 14 residues. Per the germline V gene, CDR1 is MDHEN and CDR2 is SYDVKM. With V trimmed by 5 bases and J by 4 bases, 5 bases remained unmatched. The DNA of the CDR3 is TGTGCCAGCAGTCCGAGTAGCGGGAGGTACGAGCAGTACTTC. It translates to CASSPSSGRYEQYF.

The J gene is TRBJ1-1, the V gene TRBV28; 7 nucleotides match TRBD1. V lost 3 bases and J lost 4; bases outside the gene matches: 14. The CDR3 contains 17 residues. Germline V gene data show CDR1 as MDHEN and CDR2 as SYDVKM. The CDR3 region is CASSLPRDSLMTTEAFF. The CDR3 nucleotides read TGTGCCAGCAGTTTGCCCCGGGACAGCCTAATGACCACTGAAGCTTTCTTT.

The chain combines TRBV3-1 (or the pseudogene TRBV3-2) with TRBJ2-1, with 9 bases identical to TRBD2. Trimming at V came to 1 base and at J to 7 bases, leaving 14 bases not matched to a gene. This CDR3 spans 18 amino acids. The germline CDR1 and CDR2 sequences are LGHDT and YNNKEL (reference sequence). CDR3 DNA sequence: TGTGCCAGCAGCCAAGCCAGGGGCGGCGGGGGGGCTGGAAATGAGCAGTTCTTC. Residues: CASSQARGGGGAGNEQFF.

This clone has only one observation. The chain links TRBV2 to TRBJ2-5; TRBD2 aligns across 12 bases. With 10 bases clipped from V and 4 bases from J, the junction kept 13 bases outside the gene matches. CDR1 is SNHLY and CDR2 is FYNNEI in the germline V gene. CDR3 length equals 16 residues. CDR3 sequence (DNA): TGTGCCACCGCCCGGAGAACTAGCGGGAGGCGAGAGACCCAGTACTTC. Translated, it gives CATARRTSGRRETQYF.

This chain joins TRBV30 and TRBJ2-7; D gene ambiguous. From germline, CDR1 is GTSNPN and CDR2 SVGIG (reference sequence). Trimming pared 0 bases from V and 6 bases from J, leaving 9 bases between. The CDR3 is 12 amino acids. For the CDR3, the DNA is TGTGCCTGGAGTGTACTTCATGCCGAGCAGTACTTC. It codes for CAWSVLHAEQYF.

The genes are TRBV5-1 and TRBJ1-5, with 12 bases matching TRBD1. CDR3 length equals 16 residues. J gave up 4 bases and V 3 bases, and 5 bases lay outside the gene matches. CDR1 and CDR2 from the germline V gene are SGHRS and YFSETQ. CDR3 nucleotide sequence: TGCGCCAGCAGCTCCGGGACAGGGGGCCCTAATCAGCCCCAGCATTTT. The encoded protein is CASSSGTGGPNQPQHF.

The rearrangement links TRBV5-4 to TRBJ1-4, with 7 bases fitting TRBD1. Per the germline V gene, CDR1 is SGHNT and CDR2 is YYREEE (reference sequence). The V and J ends lost 0 bases and 7 bases, in that order; junction bases with no gene match: 6. The CDR3 covers 15 residues. The CDR3 nucleotides read TGTGCCAGCAGCTTGGAAGGAAGACAGGGTGAAAAACTGTTTTTT. Translated, it gives CASSLEGRQGEKLFF.

The rearrangement joins TRBV28 to TRBJ1-5, with 7 bases matching TRBD1. The CDR3 contains 13 residues. The ends lost 7 bases at V and 6 bases at J; junction bases unmatched: 6. Germline CDR1 reads MDHEN; CDR2 reads SYDVKM. CDR3 bases: TGTGCCAGCACAGGGGGAATGGGTCAGCCCCAGCATTTT. It codes for CASTGGMGQPQHF.